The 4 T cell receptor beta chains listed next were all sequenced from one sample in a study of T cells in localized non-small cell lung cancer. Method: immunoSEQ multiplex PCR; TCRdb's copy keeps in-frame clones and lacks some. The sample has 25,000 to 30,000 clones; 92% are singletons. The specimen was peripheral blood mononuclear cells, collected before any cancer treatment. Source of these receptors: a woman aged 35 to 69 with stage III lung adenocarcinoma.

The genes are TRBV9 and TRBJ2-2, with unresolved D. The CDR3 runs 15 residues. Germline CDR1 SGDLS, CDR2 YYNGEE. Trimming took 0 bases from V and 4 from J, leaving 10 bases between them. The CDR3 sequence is CASSVASLSTGELFF. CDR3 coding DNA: TGTGCCAGCAGCGTAGCCTCCCTGTCCACCGGGGAGCTGTTTTTT.

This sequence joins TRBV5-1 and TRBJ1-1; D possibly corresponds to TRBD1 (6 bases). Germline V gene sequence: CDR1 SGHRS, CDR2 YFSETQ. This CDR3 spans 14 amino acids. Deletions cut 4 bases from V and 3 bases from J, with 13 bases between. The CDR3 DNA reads TGCGCCAGCAGCCCTAGGGACACTTACACTGAAGCTTTCTTT. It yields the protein CASSPRDTYTEAFF.

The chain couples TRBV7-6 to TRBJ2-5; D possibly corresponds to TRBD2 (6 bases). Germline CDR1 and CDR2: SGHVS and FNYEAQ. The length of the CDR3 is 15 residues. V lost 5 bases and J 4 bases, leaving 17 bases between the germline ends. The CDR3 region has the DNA TGTGCCAGCAGCACCGGGGGTGTTGTAATAGAGACCCAGTACTTC. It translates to CASSTGGVVIETQYF. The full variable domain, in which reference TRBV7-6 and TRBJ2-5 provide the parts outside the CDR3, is GAGVSQSPRYKVTKRGQDVALRCDPISGHVSLYWYRQALGQGPEFLTYFNYEAQQDKSGLPNDRFSAERPEGSISTLTIQRTEQRDSAMYRCASSTGGVVIETQYFGPGTRLLVL.

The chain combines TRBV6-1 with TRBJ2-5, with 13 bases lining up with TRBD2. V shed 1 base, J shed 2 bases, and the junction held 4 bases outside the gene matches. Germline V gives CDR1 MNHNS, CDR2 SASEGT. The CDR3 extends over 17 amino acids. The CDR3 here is CASSEDGLAGAQETQYF. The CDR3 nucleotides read TGTGCCAGCAGTGAAGATGGACTAGCGGGGGCTCAAGAGACCCAGTACTTC.